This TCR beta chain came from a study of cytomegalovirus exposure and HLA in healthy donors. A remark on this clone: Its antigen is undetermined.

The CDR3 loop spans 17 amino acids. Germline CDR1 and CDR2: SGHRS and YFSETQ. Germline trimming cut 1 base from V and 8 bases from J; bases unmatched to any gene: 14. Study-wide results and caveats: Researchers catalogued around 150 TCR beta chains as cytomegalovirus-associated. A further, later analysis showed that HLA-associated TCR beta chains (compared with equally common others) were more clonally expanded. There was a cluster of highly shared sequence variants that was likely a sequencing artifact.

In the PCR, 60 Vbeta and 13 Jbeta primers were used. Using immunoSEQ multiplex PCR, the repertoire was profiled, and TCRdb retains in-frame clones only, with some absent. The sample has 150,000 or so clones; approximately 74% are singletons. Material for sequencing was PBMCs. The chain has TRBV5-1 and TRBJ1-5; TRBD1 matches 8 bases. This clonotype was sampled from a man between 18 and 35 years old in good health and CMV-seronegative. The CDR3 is CASSLRGRGRGDEPQHF. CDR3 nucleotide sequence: TGCGCCAGCAGCTTGCGGGGCAGGGGGCGAGGGGATGAGCCCCAGCATTTT.